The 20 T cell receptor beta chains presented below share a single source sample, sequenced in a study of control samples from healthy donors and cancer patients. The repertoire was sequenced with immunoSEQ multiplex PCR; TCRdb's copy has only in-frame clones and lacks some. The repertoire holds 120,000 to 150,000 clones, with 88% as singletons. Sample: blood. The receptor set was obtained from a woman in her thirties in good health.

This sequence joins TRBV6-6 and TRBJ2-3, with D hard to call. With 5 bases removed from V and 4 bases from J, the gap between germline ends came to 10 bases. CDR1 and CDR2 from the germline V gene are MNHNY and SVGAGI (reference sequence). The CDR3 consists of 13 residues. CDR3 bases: TGTGCCAGCAGTCTCCAGGAGTCAGATACGCAGTATTTT. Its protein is CASSLQESDTQYF.

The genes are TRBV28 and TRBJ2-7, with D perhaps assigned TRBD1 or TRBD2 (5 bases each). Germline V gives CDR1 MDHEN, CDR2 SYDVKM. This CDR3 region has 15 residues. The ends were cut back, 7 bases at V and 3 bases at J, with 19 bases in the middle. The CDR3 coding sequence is TGTGCCAGCACCCGCCCAGGGAGCGCCAGCTACGAGCAGTACTTC. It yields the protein CASTRPGSASYEQYF.

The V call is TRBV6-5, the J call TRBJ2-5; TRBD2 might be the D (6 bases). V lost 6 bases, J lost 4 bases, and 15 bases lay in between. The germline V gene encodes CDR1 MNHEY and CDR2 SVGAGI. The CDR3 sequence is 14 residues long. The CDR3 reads CASREGGGRETQYF. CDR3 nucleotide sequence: TGTGCCAGCAGAGAGGGAGGCGGCAGAGAGACCCAGTACTTC.

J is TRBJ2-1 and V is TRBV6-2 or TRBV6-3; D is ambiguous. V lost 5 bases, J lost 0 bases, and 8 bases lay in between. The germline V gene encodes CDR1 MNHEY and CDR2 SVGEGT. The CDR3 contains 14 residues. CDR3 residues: CASSTQRSYNEQFF. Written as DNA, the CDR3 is TGTGCCAGCAGTACCCAACGCTCCTACAATGAGCAGTTCTTC.

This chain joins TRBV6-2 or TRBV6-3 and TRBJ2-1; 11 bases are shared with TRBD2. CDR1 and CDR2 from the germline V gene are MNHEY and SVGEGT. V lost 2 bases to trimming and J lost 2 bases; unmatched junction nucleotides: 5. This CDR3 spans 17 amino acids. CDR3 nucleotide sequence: TGTGCCAGCAGTTACGTAGCGGGAGGGTACACCTACAATGAGCAGTTCTTC. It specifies CASSYVAGGYTYNEQFF.

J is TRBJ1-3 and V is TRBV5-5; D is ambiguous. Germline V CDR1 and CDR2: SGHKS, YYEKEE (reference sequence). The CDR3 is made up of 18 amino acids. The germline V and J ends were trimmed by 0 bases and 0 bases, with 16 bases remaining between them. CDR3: CASSLALKTRNSGNTIYF. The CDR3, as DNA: TGTGCCAGCAGCTTGGCCCTAAAGACCAGAAACTCTGGAAACACCATATATTTT.

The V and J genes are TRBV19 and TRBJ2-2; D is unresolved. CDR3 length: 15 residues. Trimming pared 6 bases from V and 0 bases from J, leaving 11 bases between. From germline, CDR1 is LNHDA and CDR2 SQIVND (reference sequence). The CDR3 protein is CASRSLQTNTGELFF. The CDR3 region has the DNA TGTGCCAGTAGGTCGTTGCAGACGAACACCGGGGAGCTGTTTTTT.

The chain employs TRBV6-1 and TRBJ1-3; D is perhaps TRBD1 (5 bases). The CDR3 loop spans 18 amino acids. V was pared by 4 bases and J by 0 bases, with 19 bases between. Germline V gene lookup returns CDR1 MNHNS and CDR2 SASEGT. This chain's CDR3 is CASSATFRLGPSGNTIYF. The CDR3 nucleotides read TGTGCCAGCAGTGCTACCTTTCGACTGGGACCCTCTGGAAACACCATATATTTT.

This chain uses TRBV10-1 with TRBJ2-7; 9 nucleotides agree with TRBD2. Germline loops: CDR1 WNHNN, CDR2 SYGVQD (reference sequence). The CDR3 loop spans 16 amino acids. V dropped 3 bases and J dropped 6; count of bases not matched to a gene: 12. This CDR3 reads CASSESGGTISGEQYF. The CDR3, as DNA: TGCGCCAGCAGTGAAAGCGGGGGGACGATCTCGGGCGAGCAGTACTTC.

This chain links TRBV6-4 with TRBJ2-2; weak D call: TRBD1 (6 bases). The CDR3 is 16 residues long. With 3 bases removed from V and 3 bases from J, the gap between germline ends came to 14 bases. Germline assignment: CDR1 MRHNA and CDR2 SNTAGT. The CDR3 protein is CASSEGGPPHTGELFF. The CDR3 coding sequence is TGTGCCAGCAGTGAAGGGGGTCCCCCTCACACCGGGGAGCTGTTTTTT.

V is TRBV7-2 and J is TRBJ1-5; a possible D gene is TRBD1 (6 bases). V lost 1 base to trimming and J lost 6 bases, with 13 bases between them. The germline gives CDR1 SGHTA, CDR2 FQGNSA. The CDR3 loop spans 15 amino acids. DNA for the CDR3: TGTGCCAGCAGCTTAGAGGGGGGAGGGACTCAGCCCCAGCATTTT. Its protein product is CASSLEGGGTQPQHF.

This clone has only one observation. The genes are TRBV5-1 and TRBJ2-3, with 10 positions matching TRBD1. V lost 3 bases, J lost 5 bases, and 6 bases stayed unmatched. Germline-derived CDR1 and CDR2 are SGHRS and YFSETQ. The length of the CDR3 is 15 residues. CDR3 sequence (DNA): TGCGCCAGCAGCTCAAGACAGGGGGCAGGAGATACGCAGTATTTT. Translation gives CASSSRQGAGDTQYF.

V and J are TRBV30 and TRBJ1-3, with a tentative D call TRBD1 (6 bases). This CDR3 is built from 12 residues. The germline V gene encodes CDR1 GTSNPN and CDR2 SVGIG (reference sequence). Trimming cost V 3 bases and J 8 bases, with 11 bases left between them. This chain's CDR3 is CAWSPQGYTIYF. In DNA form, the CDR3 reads TGTGCCTGGAGCCCACAGGGATACACCATATATTTT.

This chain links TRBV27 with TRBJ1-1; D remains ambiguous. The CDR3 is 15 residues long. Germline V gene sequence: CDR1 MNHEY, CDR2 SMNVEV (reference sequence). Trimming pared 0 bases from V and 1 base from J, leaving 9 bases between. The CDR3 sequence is CASSLSGWGNTEAFF. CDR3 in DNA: TGTGCCAGCAGTTTATCGGGTTGGGGGAACACTGAAGCTTTCTTT.

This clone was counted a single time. CDR3 residues: CATSDNQGADEQFF. DNA of the CDR3: TGTGCCACCAGTGATAATCAGGGGGCGGATGAGCAGTTCTTC. The rearrangement links TRBV24-1 to TRBJ2-1; 8 bases are a match to TRBD1. Germline V gene sequence: CDR1 KGHDR, CDR2 SFDVKD. V shed 3 bases, J shed 8 bases, and the junction held 5 bases outside the gene matches. The CDR3 loop spans 14 amino acids.

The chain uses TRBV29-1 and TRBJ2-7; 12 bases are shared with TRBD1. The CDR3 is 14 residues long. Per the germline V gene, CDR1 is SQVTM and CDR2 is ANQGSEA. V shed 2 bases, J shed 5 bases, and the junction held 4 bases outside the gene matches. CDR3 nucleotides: TGCAGCGTTGAAAAGGGACAGGGGGCCAACGAGCAGTACTTC. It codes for CSVEKGQGANEQYF.

The CDR3 DNA reads TGTGCCAGCAGCTCCCTAATAACAGGGGCCGGAAACACCATATATTTT. This translates into CASSSLITGAGNTIYF. This chain joins TRBV7-6 and TRBJ1-3; 7 bases match TRBD1. This CDR3 is 16 amino acids long. Looked up from germline, CDR1 is SGHVS and CDR2 is FNYEAQ. The junction had 10 bases not matched to a gene; V was cut back by 4 bases and J by 4 bases.

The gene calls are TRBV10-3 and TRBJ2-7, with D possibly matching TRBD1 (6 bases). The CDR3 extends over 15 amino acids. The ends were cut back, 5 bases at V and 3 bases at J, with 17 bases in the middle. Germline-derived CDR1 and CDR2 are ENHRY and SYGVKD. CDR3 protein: CAISQPGTPSYEQYF. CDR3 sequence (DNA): TGTGCCATCAGTCAACCCGGGACACCGAGCTACGAGCAGTACTTC.

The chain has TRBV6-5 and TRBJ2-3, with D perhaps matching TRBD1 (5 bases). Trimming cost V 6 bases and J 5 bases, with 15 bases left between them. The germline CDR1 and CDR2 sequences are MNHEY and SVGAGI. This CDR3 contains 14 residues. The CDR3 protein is CASSRASPEDTQYF. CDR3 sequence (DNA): TGTGCCAGCAGCAGGGCCTCCCCGGAAGATACGCAGTATTTT.

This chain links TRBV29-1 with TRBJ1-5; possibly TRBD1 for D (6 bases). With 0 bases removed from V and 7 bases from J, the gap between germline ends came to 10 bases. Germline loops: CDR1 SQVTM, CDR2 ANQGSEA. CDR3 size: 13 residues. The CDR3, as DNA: TGCAGCGTTGAAGAGGCACAGGGACAGCCCCAGCATTTT. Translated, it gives CSVEEAQGQPQHF.